This T cell receptor (beta chain) was recovered during a study of STAT5B mutations in CD4+ large granular lymphocyte leukemia. Broader study findings: Of heterogeneous patient samples, only six or seven CD4-sorted ones were compared for clonality.

Trimming shortened V by 7 bases and J by 8 bases, and 18 bases separated the two germline ends. This CDR3 comprises 14 residues. Germline assignment: CDR1 WSHSY and CDR2 SAAADI. This clone was detected only once. Its antigen is currently unknown. Only in-frame clones appear in the TCRdb table, and some are missing; sequencing was by immunoSEQ multiplex PCR. The table includes 7,000 to 10,000 clones, about 70% detected once. The J gene is TRBJ1-5, the V gene TRBV10-2; D possibly corresponds to TRBD1 (5 bases). This TCR derives from a woman aged 60 to 75 with CD4+ T-cell large granular lymphocyte leukemia. The material sequenced was PBMCs. The DNA for the CDR3 is TGCGCCAGCACCGGGGGGGGTTTCTGGGAGCCCCAGCATTTT. This sequence encodes CASTGGGFWEPQHF.